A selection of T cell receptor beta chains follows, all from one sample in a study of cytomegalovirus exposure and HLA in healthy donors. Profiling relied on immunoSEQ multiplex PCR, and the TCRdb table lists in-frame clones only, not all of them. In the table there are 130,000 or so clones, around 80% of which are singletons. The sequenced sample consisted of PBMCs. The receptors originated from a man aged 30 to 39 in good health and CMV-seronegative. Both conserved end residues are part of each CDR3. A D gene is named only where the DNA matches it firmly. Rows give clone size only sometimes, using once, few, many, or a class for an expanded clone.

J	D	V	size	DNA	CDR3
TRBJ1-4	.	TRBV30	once	TGTGCCTGGAAGCGATCGGGGGTTCAAGAAAAACTGTTTTTT	CAWKRSGVQEKLFF
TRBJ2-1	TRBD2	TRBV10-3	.	TGTGCCATCGGACCGACTAGCGGGATCGGTAATGAGCAGTTCTTC	CAIGPTSGIGNEQFF
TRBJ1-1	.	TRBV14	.	TGTGCCAGCAGCCAAGAACGGACTCTTTTCACTGAAGCTTTCTTT	CASSQERTLFTEAFF
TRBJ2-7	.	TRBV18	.	TGTGCCAGCTCACCACCTCGGGACTACGAGCAGTACTTC	CASSPPRDYEQYF
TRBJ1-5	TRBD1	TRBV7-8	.	TGTGCCAGCAGCTTAAGGGACAGACAAAGCAATCAGCCCCAGCATTTT	CASSLRDRQSNQPQHF
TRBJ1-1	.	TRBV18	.	TGTGCCAGCTCACTGATTAGACCGGGGATGAACACTGAAGCTTTCTTT	CASSLIRPGMNTEAFF
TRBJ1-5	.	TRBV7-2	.	TGTGCCAGCAGCACCGAGGCCCTGACAGGTCGGCCCCAGCATTTT	CASSTEALTGRPQHF
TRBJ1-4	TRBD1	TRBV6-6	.	TGTGCCAGCAGCTCCAGCCAGGGGGAGTTGGATGAAAAACTGTTTTTT	CASSSSQGELDEKLFF
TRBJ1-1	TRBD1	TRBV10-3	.	TGTGCCATCAGCGGGACAGGGAATACTGAAGCTTTCTTT	CAISGTGNTEAFF
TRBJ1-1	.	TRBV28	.	TGTGCCAGCAGTGTGACGGGGTCTGAAGCTTTCTTT	CASSVTGSEAFF
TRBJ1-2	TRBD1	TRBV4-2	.	TGTGCCAGCAGCCAAGATTTAGGTGGACAGGGGGCTAACTATGGCTACACCTTC	CASSQDLGGQGANYGYTF
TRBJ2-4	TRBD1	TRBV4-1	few	TGCGCCAGCAGCCTAGGACAGGGGGCCTCCTCCGCCAAAAACATTCAGTACTTC	CASSLGQGASSAKNIQYF
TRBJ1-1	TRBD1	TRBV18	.	TGTGCCAGCTCCCGGGACAGTAACACTGAAGCTTTCTTT	CASSRDSNTEAFF
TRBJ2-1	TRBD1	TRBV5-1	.	TGCGCCAGCAGCTCGTTCACTTACCCCGGGACAGGGTCCGATGAGCAGTTCTTC	CASSSFTYPGTGSDEQFF
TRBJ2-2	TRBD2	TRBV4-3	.	TGCGCCAGCAGCCAAGACGCGGGAGGGCCGTGGGGCGGGGAGCTGTTTTTT	CASSQDAGGPWGGELFF
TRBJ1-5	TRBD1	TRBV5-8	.	TGTGCCAGCAGCTTACGGTTTGGGACAGTGCGTAATCAGCCCCAGCATTTT	CASSLRFGTVRNQPQHF
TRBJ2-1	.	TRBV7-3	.	TGTGCCAGCAGCTTTTCCGGGAGTACCTACAATGAGCAGTTCTTC	CASSFSGSTYNEQFF
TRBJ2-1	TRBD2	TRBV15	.	TGTGCCACCAGCAGAGCCGGGGGGACTCCCGAGCAGTTCTTC	CATSRAGGTPEQFF
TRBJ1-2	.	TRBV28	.	TGTGCCAGCAGAGCCCTTAGTTCGGAGGACTATGGCTACACCTTC	CASRALSSEDYGYTF
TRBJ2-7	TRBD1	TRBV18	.	TGTGCCAGCTCTCCCGGGACAGGGTCCTACGAGCAGTACTTC	CASSPGTGSYEQYF
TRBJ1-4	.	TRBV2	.	TGTGCCAGCGGAGGGATTGCTAATGAAAAACTGTTTTTT	CASGGIANEKLFF
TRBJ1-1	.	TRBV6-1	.	TGTGCCAGCAGTAGGTCCGGGATGGCTGAAGCTTTCTTT	CASSRSGMAEAFF
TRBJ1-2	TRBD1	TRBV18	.	TGTGCCAGCTCACCAGGACAGGGGTCTAACTATGGCTACACCTTC	CASSPGQGSNYGYTF
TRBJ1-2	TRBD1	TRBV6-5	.	TGTGCCAGCAGATCGGACAGGGGGCTTGGCTACACCTTC	CASRSDRGLGYTF
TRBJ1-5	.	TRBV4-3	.	TGCGCCAGCAGCCAATATCTGGCCTCGAATCAGCCCCAGCATTTT	CASSQYLASNQPQHF
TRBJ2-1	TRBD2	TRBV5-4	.	TGTGCCAGCAGGAAAGGGACTAGCGGGAACAATGAGCAGTTCTTC	CASRKGTSGNNEQFF
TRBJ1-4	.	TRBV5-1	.	TGCGCCAGCAGCCCCCGGGGGACGAATGAAAAACTGTTTTTT	CASSPRGTNEKLFF
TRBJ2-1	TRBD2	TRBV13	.	TGTGCCAGCACCCACCCTAGCGGGAGTAACAATGAGCAGTTCTTC	CASTHPSGSNNEQFF